These T cell receptor beta chains were read from a single sample in a study of blood T cell repertoires in COVID-19. Libraries were prepared by immunoSEQ multiplex PCR; TCRdb keeps only in-frame clonotypes and omits some of them. The repertoire holds roughly 290,000 clones, 89% seen once, with approximately 12% in the top ten. Sequenced: peripheral blood. The receptors stem from a woman aged 55-69 years with acute or convalescent COVID-19. Both conserved end residues are part of each CDR3. A D gene is named only where the DNA matches it firmly. Expanded clones get a size class; other rows say once, few or many, or leave the size out.

V gene	clone size	J gene	D gene	CDR3 DNA	CDR3 protein
TRBV4-2	-	TRBJ1-1	-	TGTGCCAGCAGCCAGGGGACTGAGGATACTGAAGCTTTCTTT	CASSQGTEDTEAFF
TRBV9	-	TRBJ1-1	-	TGTGCCAGCAGCGTAACGGACAGGAACACTGAAGCTTTCTTT	CASSVTDRNTEAFF
TRBV6-5	many	TRBJ2-7	-	TGTGCCAGCAGTTACTCCAAAACAGGGACCAGCGAGCAGTACTTC	CASSYSKTGTSEQYF
TRBV27	-	TRBJ1-2	TRBD1	TGTGCCAGCAGTTTATTAGGGACAGGGGATTATGGCTACACCTTC	CASSLLGTGDYGYTF
TRBV19	once	TRBJ2-3	TRBD2	TGTGCCAGTACCACGCCGGGACTAGCGGGGTCAGCAGATACGCAGTATTTT	CASTTPGLAGSADTQYF
TRBV6-1	-	TRBJ2-6	-	TGTGCCAGCAGTGAAGCAACCGGGGTCAACGTCCTGACTTTC	CASSEATGVNVLTF
TRBV12-3/TRBV12-4	-	TRBJ2-2	-	TGTGCCAGCAGTTACCCCAGCACCGGGGAGCTGTTTTTT	CASSYPSTGELFF
TRBV2	-	TRBJ1-5	-	TGTGCCAGCAGTGAAGAGCGGGGCAATCAGCCCCAGCATTTT	CASSEERGNQPQHF
TRBV7-2	-	TRBJ1-5	-	TGTGCCAGCAGCCCGAACGACTATAGCAATCAGCCCCAGCATTTT	CASSPNDYSNQPQHF
TRBV28	-	TRBJ2-1	-	TGTGCCAGCAGTTTATCGACTAGCTACAATGAGCAGTTCTTC	CASSLSTSYNEQFF
TRBV7-9	-	TRBJ2-1	-	TGTGCCAACAGCCCGCGAACACTAGACCTGTTCTTC	CANSPRTLDLFF
TRBV5-4	-	TRBJ1-2	TRBD1	TGTGCCAGCAGCCGGACAGGCCTCTATGGCTACACCTTC	CASSRTGLYGYTF
TRBV11-3	-	TRBJ2-7	TRBD2	TGTGCCAGCAGCAAAGAAACCGGGGGGTACGAGCAGTACTTC	CASSKETGGYEQYF
TRBV25-1	few	TRBJ1-1	TRBD1	TGTGCCAGCAGTAGCACAGGGGGCACTGAAGCTTTCTTT	CASSSTGGTEAFF
TRBV9	-	TRBJ2-7	TRBD1	TGTGCCAGCAGCGTAGCTGGTACAGGGGTTCCCCTGGACGAGCAGTACTTC	CASSVAGTGVPLDEQYF
TRBV5-1	-	TRBJ1-1	-	TGCGCCAGCAGCTTGGCGGGACACCAAAGCACTGAAGCTTTCTTT	CASSLAGHQSTEAFF
TRBV7-3	-	TRBJ2-7	TRBD2	TGTGCCAGCAGCTTAAGCGCACTAGCGTATCCCTACGAGCAGTACTTC	CASSLSALAYPYEQYF
TRBV7-2	-	TRBJ2-1	TRBD1	TGTGCCAGCAGCGCGGACAGGGGGATTTTGGTTGAGCAGTTCTTC	CASSADRGILVEQFF
TRBV6-4	-	TRBJ2-1	-	TGTGCCAGCAGTTCCGACTGGAGCTCCTACAATGAGCAGTTCTTC	CASSSDWSSYNEQFF
TRBV12-3/TRBV12-4	-	TRBJ2-7	-	TGTGCCAGCAGTTTAGGGAGTGAACAGTACTTC	CASSLGSEQYF
TRBV7-2	-	TRBJ2-3	-	TGTGCCAGCAGCCGAGGGACTCCGACGCAGTATTTT	CASSRGTPTQYF
TRBV2	few	TRBJ1-5	-	TGTGCCAGCAGTCGGGACACCCGGGGGCCCCAGCATTTT	CASSRDTRGPQHF
TRBV5-5	-	TRBJ1-2	TRBD1	TGTGCCAGCAGCCTGCTGGGCAGGGGGCTTGGCTACACCTTC	CASSLLGRGLGYTF
TRBV7-6	-	TRBJ2-2	-	TGTGCCAGCAGCTTAACAGACCACACCGGGGAGCTGTTTTTT	CASSLTDHTGELFF
TRBV4-1	-	TRBJ2-1	TRBD1	TGCGCCAGCAGCCGCCCACAGGGGAGTTCGAAGGAGCAGTTCTTC	CASSRPQGSSKEQFF
TRBV6-5	-	TRBJ1-1	-	TGTGCCAGCAGCTCTCCAGGGACTGAAGCTTTCTTT	CASSSPGTEAFF
TRBV2	-	TRBJ2-1	-	TGTGCCAGCAGTGACTCTCGACAGCGTCTGTCCCATGAGCAGTTCTTC	CASSDSRQRLSHEQFF
TRBV7-9	-	TRBJ1-1	TRBD1	TGTGCCAGCAGCTTTGACAGGGGGCACACTGAAGCTTTCTTT	CASSFDRGHTEAFF
TRBV7-8	-	TRBJ1-5	-	TGTGCCAGCAGCTTGAAGGGGGGGGACTATAGCAATCAGCCCCAGCATTTT	CASSLKGGDYSNQPQHF
TRBV18	few	TRBJ2-7	-	-	CASSPDPTSSTSGYF
TRBV9	-	TRBJ2-3	-	TGTGCCAGCAGCGGCGCGCGGGAAGATACGCAGTATTTT	CASSGAREDTQYF
TRBV7-9	-	TRBJ2-3	TRBD2	TGTGCCAGCAGCTTTATCGCGGGGGGGCCGCTTGGGGATACGCAGTATTTT	CASSFIAGGPLGDTQYF
TRBV7-9	-	TRBJ1-6	-	TGTGCCAGCAGCGCCCCCGCCGACAGCCGGAATTCACCCCTCCACTTT	CASSAPADSRNSPLHF
TRBV28	few	TRBJ1-2	TRBD1	TGTGCCAGCAGTTCGACAGGGGTCTATGGCTACACCTTC	CASSSTGVYGYTF
TRBV6-5	few	TRBJ2-7	-	TGTGCCAGCAGTTACTCGAAGGGGGGGACCTACGAGCAGTACTTC	CASSYSKGGTYEQYF
TRBV4-1	-	TRBJ2-2	TRBD1	TGCGCCAGCCGAAGTGGGACAGGGGCCGCCGGGGAGCTGTTTTTT	CASRSGTGAAGELFF
TRBV6-5	-	TRBJ2-3	TRBD2	TGTGCCAGCAGCCATAGCGGGAGCCTGCCAGATACGCAGTATTTT	CASSHSGSLPDTQYF
TRBV7-2	-	TRBJ2-7	TRBD1	TGTGCCAGCAGCTACGGGGACAGGGCCCACGAGCAGTACTTC	CASSYGDRAHEQYF
TRBV28	-	TRBJ1-4	TRBD1	TGTGCCAGCAGTTCGAACAGGGGGCTAGGAGAAAAACTGTTTTTT	CASSSNRGLGEKLFF
TRBV10-3	-	TRBJ1-5	TRBD1	TGTGCCATCTCGGCGGGACAGGGCAAACAGCCCCAGCATTTT	CAISAGQGKQPQHF
TRBV27	-	TRBJ1-1	-	TGTGCCAGCAGTCCCTATCCTGGAGTAGACACTGAAGCTTTCTTT	CASSPYPGVDTEAFF
TRBV27	once	TRBJ1-2	TRBD1	TGTGCCAGCAGTTTAAAACCCCCAGGGACAGGGGGCGCCCATGGCTACACCTTC	CASSLKPPGTGGAHGYTF
TRBV5-6	-	TRBJ2-7	TRBD1	TGTGCCAGCAGCTACCGGGACAGGGGGCCCTTCTACGAGCAGTACTTC	CASSYRDRGPFYEQYF
TRBV14	-	TRBJ2-1	-	TGTGCCAGCAGCCAAGATCGGTTTTATGAGCAGTTCTTC	CASSQDRFYEQFF
TRBV15	-	TRBJ2-7	-	TGTGCCACCAGCAGAGGGTCGGGGATCAACTACGAGCAGTACTTC	CATSRGSGINYEQYF
TRBV5-5	-	TRBJ1-5	-	TGTGCCAGCAGCCCTAGTTTCAATCAGCCCCAGCATTTT	CASSPSFNQPQHF
TRBV24-1	-	TRBJ2-2	-	TGTGCCACCAGTGATAGGGGGGGTTCGAACACCGGGGAGCTGTTTTTT	CATSDRGGSNTGELFF
TRBV6-4	-	TRBJ2-2	-	TGTGCCAGCAGTGAAGTGCAAGCGGGGAACACCGGGGAGCTGTTTTTT	CASSEVQAGNTGELFF
TRBV2	many	TRBJ2-4	TRBD1	TGTGCCAGCATGACGGACAGGGCTGAGAACATTCAGTACTTC	CASMTDRAENIQYF
TRBV27	-	TRBJ2-2	TRBD2	TGTGCCAGCAGTTGCTACATTAGCGGGGAGAACACCGGGGAGCTGTTTTTT	CASSCYISGENTGELFF
TRBV6-6	-	TRBJ1-5	TRBD1	TGTGCCAGCAGTTACGGAGTACGGGACAGTTATTTT	CASSYGVRDSYF
TRBV9	-	TRBJ1-2	-	TGTGCCAGCAGCCCCCGGGAGACATTGGCGCTCTATGGCTACACCTTC	CASSPRETLALYGYTF